This T cell receptor beta chain came from a study of T-cell reconstitution after alpha-beta-depleted transplantation in children. Study-level points and caveats: The study traced high day-60 TCRbeta diversity in some patients to surviving recipient T cells and thymic progenitors. When one year had passed after transplant, most T-cell counts and diversity came from newly produced T cells. About two months after transplant, alpha-beta T cells reportedly came from several hundred expanded graft clones.

The J segment lost 2 bases and the V segment lost 0 bases, leaving 3 bases of the junction unmatched. The CDR3 totals 17 residues. Per the germline V gene, CDR1 is SGHDT and CDR2 is YYEEEE. This clonotype was recorded at least ten times. Its antigen is still unknown. Unique molecular identifiers were built into the TCRbeta library. TCRdb itself ran the PCR reads through MiXCR, one entry per CDR3 protein. The table has roughly 32,000 distinct CDR3 sequences, about 6% seen once. This sequence originates from a child in the first two years of life who had a stem cell transplant for acute myeloid leukemia, so the T cells may come from the graft donor. V usage is TRBV5-6 and J usage is TRBJ2-7; 15 bases map to TRBD2. The starting material was peripheral blood, obtained 60 days after TCRalphabeta/CD19-depleted stem cell transplant. CDR3 amino acids: CASSLAGTSGRTYEQYF. The CDR3 DNA sequence: TGTGCCAGCAGCTTGGCCGGGACTAGCGGGAGGACCTACGAGCAGTACTTC.